This T cell receptor beta chain was identified in a study of beta chain features in type 1 diabetes. Whole-study results and caveats: Insertions were fewer and deletions more numerous at VDJ junctions in type 1 diabetes patients. In the patient group, naive, central memory and Treg TCRB repertoires seemed more alike than in the healthy donor group. Shorter TCRB CDR3s, moderately but significantly so, marked every one of the four CD4+ subsets in Type 1 diabetes patients. For TCRB rearrangement, an influence of HLA type remained unresolved here. The cDNA sequencing approach could over-represent high-TCR-expressing cells.

A word on this clone: Its antigen is not identified.

The ends were cut back, 6 bases at V and 5 bases at J, with 13 bases in the middle. Germline CDR1 and CDR2: SNHLY and FYNNEI. The CDR3 is 14 amino acids. All of the isolated RNA was reverse transcribed, so expressed TCRB transcripts were sequenced. Profiling relied on immunoSEQ multiplex PCR, and the TCRdb table lists in-frame clones only, not all of them. The repertoire holds fewer than 400,000 clones, around 9.7% seen once, with 0.9% to 1.1% in the top ten. This sequence joins TRBV2 and TRBJ2-2, with D possibly being TRBD2 (6 bases). Source material: central memory CD4+ T cells from blood. The sequence derives from a man aged 25-40 years with type 1 diabetes. CDR3 sequence: CASRASERTGELFF. For the CDR3, the DNA is TGTGCCAGCAGGGCTAGCGAAAGGACCGGGGAGCTGTTTTTT.